The source of this TCR beta chain is a study of shared clonotypes between healthy human individuals. The sequenced material, unsorted PBMC DNA, was run on ten immunoSEQ deep assay plates. Sequencing was performed with immunoSEQ multiplex PCR; in TCRdb, only in-frame clones are kept and a portion is missing. The data contain about 470,000 clones, roughly 80% of them singletons. V lost 4 bases, J lost 6 bases, and 16 bases lay in between. CDR1 SGHRS and CDR2 YFSETQ come from the germline V gene. The CDR3 has 15 amino acids. This clonotype was obtained from a woman aged 35 to 49 in good health. Some clones in this sample may be carry-over from other donors' samples. Input material: PBMCs. The chain employs TRBV5-1 and TRBJ1-4; D possibly corresponds to TRBD1 (5 bases). CDR3 in amino acids: CASSVSRAGDEKLFF. As DNA, the CDR3 is TGCGCCAGCAGCGTCTCACGGGCGGGGGATGAAAAACTGTTTTTT. Based on the CDR3 plus reference TRBV5-1 and TRBJ1-4, the full variable domain is KAGVTQTPRYLIKTRGQQVTLSCSPISGHRSVSWYQQTPGQGLQFLFEYFSETQRNKGNFPGRFSGRQFSNSRSEMNVSTLELGDSALYLCASSVSRAGDEKLFFGSGTQLSVL.